The 29 T cell receptor beta chains in this list originate from one sample, sequenced in a study of CD8+ T cells in alopecia areata. Investigators isolated RNA and reverse transcribed it into cDNA to act as the sequencing template. Clones were sequenced by immunoSEQ multiplex PCR, and TCRdb holds only the in-frame ones, with some missing. Of some 180,000 clones listed, 45% to 70% are singletons. Material: CD8+ T cells sorted from blood. The receptors were gathered from a human donor in good health.

In the case of this clone: This specimen includes other DNA sequences encoding the same CDR3. The chain carries TRBV27 and TRBJ1-2; D is ambiguous. The CDR3 extends over 13 amino acids. The germline CDR1 and CDR2 sequences are MNHEY and SMNVEV (reference sequence). V lost 0 bases and J lost 6, with 8 bases in between. The CDR3 DNA is TGTGCCAGCAGTTTATCAGGGTTACATGGCTACACCTTC. Amino acid sequence: CASSLSGLHGYTF.

The chain has TRBV5-6 and TRBJ1-5, with D unresolved. Germline V gene lookup returns CDR1 SGHDT and CDR2 YYEEEE. Trimming took 2 bases from V and 7 from J, leaving 10 bases between them. The CDR3 sequence is 13 residues long. CDR3 loop: CASSFYSGQPQHF. The CDR3 DNA follows: TGTGCCAGCAGCTTCTACAGCGGCCAGCCCCAGCATTTT. Full variable domain (rest looked up from reference TRBV5-6 and TRBJ1-5): DAGVTQSPTHLIKTRGQQVTLRCSPKSGHDTVSWYQQALGQGPQFIFQYYEEEERQRGNFPDRFSGHQFPNYSSELNVNALLLGDSALYLCASSFYSGQPQHFGDGTRLSIL.

This chain joins TRBV27 and TRBJ2-7; D call uncertain. CDR1 and CDR2 (germline): MNHEY, SMNVEV (reference sequence). Trimming cost V 4 bases and J 3 bases, with 10 bases left between them. This CDR3 has 13 amino acids. The CDR3 is CASSYGKNYEQYF. The CDR3 coding sequence is TGTGCCAGCAGTTATGGCAAGAACTACGAGCAGTACTTC.

The rearrangement uses TRBV4-1 and TRBJ1-2, with D possibly matching TRBD1 (5 bases). The germline gives CDR1 MGHRA, CDR2 YSYEKL. The CDR3 is 15 residues long. V lost 7 bases, J lost 2 bases, and 17 bases lay in between. The chain's CDR3 is CASTPTAVGNYGYTF. CDR3 coding DNA: TGCGCCAGCACCCCGACAGCGGTGGGGAACTATGGCTACACCTTC.

The chain uses TRBV2 and TRBJ1-1; D remains unclear. The V gene lost 1 base and the J gene lost 7 bases, with 7 bases spanning the gap. Germline V CDR1 and CDR2: SNHLY, FYNNEI. The CDR3 totals 12 residues. The CDR3 sequence: CASSEGANEAFF. The DNA of the CDR3 is TGTGCCAGCAGTGAAGGGGCGAATGAAGCTTTCTTT. Based on the CDR3 plus reference TRBV2 and TRBJ1-1, the full variable domain is EPEVTQTPSHQVTQMGQEVILRCVPISNHLYFYWYRQILGQKVEFLVSFYNNEISEKSEIFDDQFSVERPDGSNFTLKIRSTKLEDSAMYFCASSEGANEAFFGQGTRLTVV.

This rearrangement joins TRBV5-6 to TRBJ1-5; D not certain. Germline loops: CDR1 SGHDT, CDR2 YYEEEE. The CDR3 length is 12 residues. Between the trimmed V and J ends, which lost 5 bases and 2 bases, there was a span of 5 bases. CDR3 nucleotides: TGTGCCAGCAGATTAGGCAATCAGCCCCAGCATTTT. This gives the protein CASRLGNQPQHF. Complete variable domain (other parts from reference TRBV5-6 and TRBJ1-5): DAGVTQSPTHLIKTRGQQVTLRCSPKSGHDTVSWYQQALGQGPQFIFQYYEEEERQRGNFPDRFSGHQFPNYSSELNVNALLLGDSALYLCASRLGNQPQHFGDGTRLSIL.

CDR3 region: CASRGRDGNQPQHF. CDR3 nucleotide sequence: TGTGCCAGCAGGGGGAGGGACGGCAATCAGCCCCAGCATTTT. The chain is built from TRBV27 and TRBJ1-5, with D tentatively TRBD1 (5 bases). V was clipped by 6 bases and J by 2 bases, with 11 bases between them. The germline CDR1 and CDR2 sequences are MNHEY and SMNVEV (reference sequence). The length of the CDR3 is 14 residues.

The CDR3 DNA follows: TGTGCCAGCAGTTTACTCGGTCCTTCCTACGAGCAGTACTTC. Encoded protein: CASSLLGPSYEQYF. The chain is built from TRBV27 and TRBJ2-7; D uncertain. The CDR3 sequence is 14 residues long. Trimming removed 2 bases from V and 1 base from J, with 9 bases in between. Per germline, CDR1 MNHEY and CDR2 SMNVEV (reference sequence).

The rearrangement joins TRBV7-6 to TRBJ2-7; TRBD1 might be the D (6 bases). The CDR3 has 16 residues. CDR1 and CDR2 from the germline V gene are SGHVS and FNYEAQ. V was trimmed by 1 base and J by 0 bases, leaving 13 bases between them. CDR3 bases: TGTGCCAGCAGCTTAGGGCAGGGGATCAGCTCCTACGAGCAGTACTTC. This sequence encodes CASSLGQGISSYEQYF.

The table lists this clone with a few counts. This sequence joins TRBV4-1 and TRBJ1-1, with a tentative D call TRBD1 (5 bases). The V gene lost 3 bases and the J gene lost 3 bases, with 11 bases spanning the gap. Germline CDR1 and CDR2: MGHRA and YSYEKL. This CDR3 contains 14 residues. The CDR3: CASSHDKGDTEAFF. The CDR3 DNA reads TGCGCCAGCAGCCACGATAAAGGGGACACTGAAGCTTTCTTT.

The CDR3 reads CASSEQRGQAGYEQYF. The CDR3 nucleotides read TGTGCCAGCAGTGAACAACGTGGGCAGGCCGGCTACGAGCAGTACTTC. The V gene is TRBV25-1, the J gene TRBJ2-7, with no clear D. This CDR3 comprises 16 residues. Trimming pared 2 bases from V and 3 bases from J, leaving 17 bases between. Germline lookup yields CDR1 MGHDK and CDR2 SYGVNS.

The chain joins TRBV29-1 to TRBJ2-1; the D is unclear. The germline V gene has CDR1 SQVTM and CDR2 ANQGSEA. CDR3 size: 11 residues. Trimming stripped 1 base from V and 8 bases from J, with 6 bases between. The CDR3, as DNA: TGCAGCGTTGAAGTCGTGGATGAGCAGTTCTTC. Translating it yields CSVEVVDEQFF.

This rearrangement joins TRBV9 to TRBJ2-1; possibly TRBD2 for D (6 bases). Per the germline V gene, CDR1 is SGDLS and CDR2 is YYNGEE. V was pared by 0 bases and J by 10 bases, with 17 bases between. There are 15 residues in the CDR3. The CDR3 here is CASSVGVGSSVEQFF. The CDR3 DNA is TGTGCCAGCAGCGTAGGAGTCGGGAGCTCTGTAGAGCAGTTCTTC.

The CDR3 region is CASSSGQGIGVVAFF. CDR3 in DNA: TGCGCCAGCAGCTCGGGACAGGGGATCGGGGTCGTAGCTTTCTTT. The chain links TRBV5-1 to TRBJ1-1; 10 bases fit TRBD1. Trimming cost V 3 bases and J 10 bases; bases outside gene matches: 12. This CDR3 has 15 amino acids. From germline, CDR1 is SGHRS and CDR2 YFSETQ.

The table lists this clone with many counts. The gene calls are TRBV21-1 and TRBJ1-3. TRBV21-1 is termed a pseudogene. The CDR3 is 18 amino acids. This CDR3 reads CASSKRSEAGISGNTIYF. The CDR3 region has the DNA TGTGCCAGCAGCAAAAGATCGGAGGCGGGAATCTCTGGAAACACCATATATTTT.

J is TRBJ1-2 and V is TRBV9; TRBD1 aligns across 8 bases. Germline lookup yields CDR1 SGDLS and CDR2 YYNGEE. The CDR3 spans 15 residues. J lost 7 bases, V lost 5 bases, and 13 bases had no gene match. The CDR3 spells CASSDPTGAQSGYTF. The CDR3 DNA follows: TGTGCCAGCAGTGACCCGACAGGGGCCCAGAGTGGCTACACCTTC.

This clone was seen a few times. The chain employs TRBV10-2 and TRBJ2-5; weak D call: TRBD2 (6 bases). The CDR3 is 19 amino acids. Trimming cost V 0 bases and J 4 bases, with 24 bases left between them. Germline V CDR1 and CDR2: WSHSY, SAAADI. CDR3 sequence reads: CASSESEGSRLARGETQYF. CDR3 sequence (DNA): TGCGCCAGCAGTGAGTCGGAGGGGAGTAGGCTAGCGAGGGGAGAGACCCAGTACTTC.

The V and J genes are TRBV9 and TRBJ2-7; 8 bases match TRBD1. The length of the CDR3 is 13 residues. Looked up from germline, CDR1 is SGDLS and CDR2 is YYNGEE. The trim removed 2 bases at V and 7 bases at J, leaving 5 bases unmatched. Here the CDR3 reads CASSVGQGAEQYF. CDR3 coding DNA: TGTGCCAGCAGCGTTGGGCAGGGGGCTGAGCAGTACTTC.

This sequence joins TRBV13 and TRBJ2-7; 9 bases match TRBD2. This CDR3 region has 14 residues. The ends lost 4 bases at V and 6 bases at J; junction bases unmatched: 7. Germline V gene data show CDR1 as PRHDT and CDR2 as FYEKMQ (reference sequence). Here the CDR3 reads CASSSRTSVGEQYF. CDR3 bases: TGTGCCAGCAGCTCAAGGACTAGCGTGGGCGAGCAGTACTTC.

CDR3 coding DNA: TGTGCCTGGAGTGTAAGTGGAGGGGGCAATCAGCCCCAGCATTTT. Protein product: CAWSVSGGGNQPQHF. The rearrangement uses TRBV30 and TRBJ1-5, with D maybe TRBD1 (5 bases). The CDR3 runs to 15 residues. Germline assignment: CDR1 GTSNPN and CDR2 SVGIG (reference sequence). Trimming removed 0 bases at V and 2 bases at J, with 11 bases between.

This clone was recorded a few times. The chain employs TRBV7-9 and TRBJ2-1; 10 bases fit TRBD2. The V segment lost 1 base and the J segment 5 bases; nucleotides outside the gene matches: 2. The germline CDR1 and CDR2 sequences are SEHNR and FQNEAQ (reference sequence). The CDR3 has 15 amino acids. The CDR3 loop is CASSLVSGGHNEQFF. The CDR3, as DNA: TGTGCCAGCAGCTTAGTTAGCGGGGGGCACAATGAGCAGTTCTTC.

The CDR3 DNA follows: TGTGCCAGCAGAGCGGTATTTCAAGAGACCCAGTACTTC. Its protein product is CASRAVFQETQYF. The chain recombines TRBV7-9 with TRBJ2-5, with D possibly being TRBD2 (5 bases). The CDR3 contains 13 residues. Trimming shortened V by 6 bases and J by 2 bases, and 10 bases separated the two germline ends. Germline V lookup: CDR1 SEHNR, CDR2 FQNEAQ (reference sequence).

This chain joins TRBV27 and TRBJ2-5, with 8 nucleotides matching TRBD2. The CDR3 consists of 16 residues. V was pared by 2 bases and J by 6 bases, with 11 bases of the junction left unmatched. The germline gives CDR1 MNHEY, CDR2 SMNVEV (reference sequence). CDR3 protein: CASSLGSGLDHKTQYF. In DNA form, the CDR3 reads TGTGCCAGCAGTTTAGGGTCGGGACTAGATCACAAGACCCAGTACTTC.

The sample holds a few counts of this clone. This chain joins TRBV10-3 and TRBJ1-1; possible D gene TRBD1, 5 bases. The CDR3 is 14 residues long. V was shortened by 2 bases and J by 1 base, with 8 bases between the two germline ends. Germline lookup yields CDR1 ENHRY and CDR2 SYGVKD. As DNA, the CDR3 is TGTGCCATCAGTGAGCCAGGGAAGAACACTGAAGCTTTCTTT. Protein product: CAISEPGKNTEAFF.

This clone was observed a few times. The V and J genes are TRBV29-1 and TRBJ1-5; D call uncertain. The CDR3 loop spans 14 amino acids. V lost 4 bases and J lost 0, with 10 bases in between. Germline CDR1 is SQVTM and CDR2 is ANQGSEA. This chain's CDR3 is CSVAETDSNQPQHF. The CDR3 nucleotides are TGCAGCGTTGCAGAGACGGATAGCAATCAGCCCCAGCATTTT.

This chain connects TRBV6-5 to TRBJ2-5; possibly TRBD2 for D (7 bases). CDR1 and CDR2 (germline): MNHEY, SVGAGI. Trimming removed 0 bases at V and 5 bases at J, with 13 bases between. CDR3 length: 15 residues. In DNA form, the CDR3 reads TGTGCCAGCAGTTACTCTGGGGGGGCCGCGGAGACCCAGTACTTC. This translates into CASSYSGGAAETQYF.

The chain joins TRBV4-1 to TRBJ2-7; D remains ambiguous. The CDR3 spans 14 residues. Trimming removed 7 bases at V and 6 bases at J, with 19 bases between. The germline gives CDR1 MGHRA, CDR2 YSYEKL. The CDR3 bases are TGCGCCAGCACGGTGGGCGCTCCTGCCGGCGAGCAGTACTTC. Translating gives CASTVGAPAGEQYF.

In this sample, this clone turned up once. V and J are TRBV6-7 and TRBJ2-4; maybe TRBD1 (5 bases). TRBV6-7 is assigned to the ORF class and has an uncertain function. Between the trimmed V and J ends, which lost 4 bases and 0 bases, there was a span of 13 bases. This CDR3 region has 16 residues. For the CDR3, the DNA is TGTGCCAGCAGTTCACAGGTGAAACTAGCCAAAAACATTCAGTACTTC. It encodes CASSSQVKLAKNIQYF.

This chain connects TRBV7-8 to TRBJ2-7; no firm D call. CDR3 length equals 13 residues. Trimming stripped 1 base from V and 5 bases from J, with 9 bases between. Per germline, CDR1 SGHVS and CDR2 FQNEAQ. CDR3 in amino acids: CASSLDLGDEQYF. The CDR3 DNA reads TGTGCCAGCAGCTTAGATCTTGGGGACGAGCAGTACTTC.